Detailed here is one T cell receptor beta chain. The data were produced by immunoSEQ multiplex PCR, yet TCRdb's version contains in-frame clones alone and is incomplete. Of over 55,000 clones in the sample, about 90% were seen once. The sample belongs to a study of T cell changes during pregnancy in multiple sclerosis. The CDR3 extends over 13 amino acids. The germline CDR1 and CDR2 sequences are LNHNV and YYDKDF (reference sequence). Trimming removed 1 base from V and 5 bases from J, with 8 bases in between. This sequence was found in a female donor with multiple sclerosis, enrolled in a pregnancy study. This chain connects TRBV15 to TRBJ2-5, with TRBD2 as a possible D gene (5 bases). This specimen consisted of peripheral blood, obtained in the first trimester of pregnancy. In DNA form, the CDR3 reads TGTGCCACCAGCAGAGGGGGAGTGGAGACCCAGTACTTC. This sequence encodes CATSRGGVETQYF. Supplemented by reference TRBV15 and TRBJ2-5, the full variable domain reads DAMVIQNPRYQVTQFGKPVTLSCSQTLNHNVMYWYQQKSSQAPKLLFHYYDKDFNNEADTPDNFQSRRPNTSFCFLDIRSPGLGDTAMYLCATSRGGVETQYFGPGTRLLVL.